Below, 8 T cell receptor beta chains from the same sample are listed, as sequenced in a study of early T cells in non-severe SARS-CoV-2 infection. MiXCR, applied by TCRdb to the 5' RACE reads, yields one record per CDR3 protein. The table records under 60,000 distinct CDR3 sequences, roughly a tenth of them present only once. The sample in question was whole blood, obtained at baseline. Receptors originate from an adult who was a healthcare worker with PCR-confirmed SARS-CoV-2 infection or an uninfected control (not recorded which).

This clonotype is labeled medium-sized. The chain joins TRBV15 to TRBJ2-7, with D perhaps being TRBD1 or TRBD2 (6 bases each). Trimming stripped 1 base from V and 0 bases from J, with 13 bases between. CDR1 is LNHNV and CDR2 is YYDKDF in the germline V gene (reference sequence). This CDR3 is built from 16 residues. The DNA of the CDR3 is TGTGCCACCAGCAGAGGAATCGGGGGCAGCTCCTACGAGCAGTACTTC. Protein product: CATSRGIGGSSYEQYF.

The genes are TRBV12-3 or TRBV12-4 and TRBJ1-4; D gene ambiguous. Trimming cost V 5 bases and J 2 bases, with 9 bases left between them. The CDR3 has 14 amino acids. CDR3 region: CASSPQGTNEKLFF. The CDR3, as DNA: TGTGCCAGCAGTCCTCAAGGGACTAATGAAAAACTGTTTTTT.

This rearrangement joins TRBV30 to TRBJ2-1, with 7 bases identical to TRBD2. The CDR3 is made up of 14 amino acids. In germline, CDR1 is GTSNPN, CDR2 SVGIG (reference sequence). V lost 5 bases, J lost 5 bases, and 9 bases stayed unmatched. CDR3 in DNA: TGTGCCTGGGGGGGAGGGACGCTAAACAATGAGCAGTTCTTC. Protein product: CAWGGGTLNNEQFF.

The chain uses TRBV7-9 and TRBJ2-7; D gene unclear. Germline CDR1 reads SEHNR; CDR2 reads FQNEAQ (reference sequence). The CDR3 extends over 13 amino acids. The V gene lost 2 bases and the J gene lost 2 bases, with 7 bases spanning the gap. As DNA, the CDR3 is TGTGCCAGCAGCTTACCGGGTACCTACGAGCAGTACTTC. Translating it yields CASSLPGTYEQYF. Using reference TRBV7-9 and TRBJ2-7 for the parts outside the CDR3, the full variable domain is DTGVSQNPRHKITKRGQNVTFRCDPISEHNRLYWYRQTLGQGPEFLTYFQNEAQLEKSRLLSDRFSAERPKGSFSTLEIQRTEQGDSAMYLCASSLPGTYEQYFGPGTRLTVT.

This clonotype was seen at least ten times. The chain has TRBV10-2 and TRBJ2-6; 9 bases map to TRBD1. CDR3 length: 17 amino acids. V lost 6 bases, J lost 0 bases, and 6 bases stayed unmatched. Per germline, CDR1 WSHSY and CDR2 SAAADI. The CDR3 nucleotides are TGCGCCAGCAGCCCCGGGACAGGGAGCTCTGGGGCCAACGTCCTGACTTTC. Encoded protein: CASSPGTGSSGANVLTF.

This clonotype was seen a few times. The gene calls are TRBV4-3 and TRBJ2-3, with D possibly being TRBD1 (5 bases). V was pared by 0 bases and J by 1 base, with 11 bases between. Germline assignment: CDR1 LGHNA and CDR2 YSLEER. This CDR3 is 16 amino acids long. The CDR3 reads CASSQEANRRTDTQYF. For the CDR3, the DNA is TGCGCCAGCAGCCAAGAGGCCAACAGGCGCACAGATACGCAGTATTTT.

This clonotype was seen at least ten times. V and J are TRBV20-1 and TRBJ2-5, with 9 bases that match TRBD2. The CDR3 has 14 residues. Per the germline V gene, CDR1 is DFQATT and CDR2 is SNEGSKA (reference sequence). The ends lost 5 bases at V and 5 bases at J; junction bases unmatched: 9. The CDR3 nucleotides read TGCAGTGCTCCCCCCCTAGCGGGGACTGAGACCCAGTACTTC. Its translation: CSAPPLAGTETQYF.

The CDR3 bases are TGCAGTGCTGGAGGAGATGGCACAGATACGCAGTATTTT. It translates to CSAGGDGTDTQYF. The V and J genes are TRBV20-1 and TRBJ2-3, with a tentative D call TRBD2 (5 bases). Trimming shortened V by 5 bases and J by 1 base, and 10 bases separated the two germline ends. Germline V lookup: CDR1 DFQATT, CDR2 SNEGSKA (reference sequence). The CDR3 runs 13 residues.